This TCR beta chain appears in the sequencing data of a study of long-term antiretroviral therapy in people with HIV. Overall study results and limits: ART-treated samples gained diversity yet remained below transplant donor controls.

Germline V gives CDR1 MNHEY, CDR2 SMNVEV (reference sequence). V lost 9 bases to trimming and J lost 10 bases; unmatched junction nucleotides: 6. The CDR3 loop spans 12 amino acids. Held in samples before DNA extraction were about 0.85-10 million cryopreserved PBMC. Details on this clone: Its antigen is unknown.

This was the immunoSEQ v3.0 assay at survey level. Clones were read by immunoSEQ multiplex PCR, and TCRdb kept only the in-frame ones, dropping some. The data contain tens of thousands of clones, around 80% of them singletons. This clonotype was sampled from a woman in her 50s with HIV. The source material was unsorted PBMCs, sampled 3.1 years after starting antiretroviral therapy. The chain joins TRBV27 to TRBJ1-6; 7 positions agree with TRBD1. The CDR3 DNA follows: TGTGCCAGTGGACAGGATAGGTCACCCCTCCACTTT. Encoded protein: CASGQDRSPLHF.